The 23 T cell receptor beta chains below all came from one sample that was sequenced in a study of early stage breast cancer tumors. TCRdb's copy holds only in-frame clones and misses some; the assay was immunoSEQ multiplex PCR. The table records about 51,000 clones, roughly 73% of them present only once. Sequencing was carried out using blood. Source of these receptors: a person in their 40s with breast cancer.

V gene TRBV27 combines with J gene TRBJ1-4; D uncertain. The CDR3 loop spans 14 amino acids. The V end lost 3 bases, the J end lost 5 bases, and 10 bases lay between the germline ends. Per germline, CDR1 MNHEY and CDR2 SMNVEV (reference sequence). The DNA for the CDR3 is TGTGCCAGCAGTTTTTCCCAGGTGAATGAAAAACTGTTTTTT. It translates to CASSFSQVNEKLFF. The entire variable domain, with the rest obtained from reference TRBV27 and TRBJ1-4, is as follows: EAQVTQNPRYLITVTGKKLTVTCSQNMNHEYMSWYRQDPGLGLRQIYYSMNVEVTDKGDVPEGYKVSRKEKRNFPLILESPSPNQTSLYFCASSFSQVNEKLFFGSGTQLSVL.

This clone was picked up a small number of times. The genes are TRBV19 and TRBJ2-1; D remains unclear. Germline V CDR1 and CDR2: LNHDA, SQIVND (reference sequence). This CDR3 is built from 13 residues. Trimming cost V 2 bases and J 8 bases, with 10 bases left between them. The CDR3 here is CASSIRVSDEQFF. The CDR3 DNA reads TGTGCCAGTAGTATAAGGGTTTCCGATGAGCAGTTCTTC.

The table lists this clone with a few counts. The sample contains more than one DNA sequence encoding this CDR3. CDR3 protein: CAWKFGTGELFF. Here the CDR3 DNA reads TGTGCCTGGAAGTTCGGTACCGGGGAGCTGTTTTTT. The chain joins TRBV30 to TRBJ2-2; no clear D gene. CDR1 GTSNPN and CDR2 SVGIG come from the germline V gene (reference sequence). V lost 4 bases and J 5 bases, leaving 8 bases between the germline ends. This CDR3 is 12 amino acids long.

V is TRBV2 and J is TRBJ2-5; the D is unclear. Germline values: CDR1 SNHLY, CDR2 FYNNEI. There are 13 residues in the CDR3. V gave up 4 bases and J gave up 1 base, with 7 bases separating them. The CDR3: CASSGGVQETQYF. The CDR3 DNA reads as TGTGCCAGCAGTGGTGGAGTCCAAGAGACCCAGTACTTC.

The chain recombines TRBV5-6 with TRBJ2-6; TRBD1 is a possible D gene (6 bases). This CDR3 has 17 amino acids. V was cut by 4 bases and J by 0 bases, with 14 bases left in between. Germline CDR1 and CDR2: SGHDT and YYEEEE. CDR3 bases: TGTGCCAGCAGCCGCTCTAACAGGGTCTCTGGGGCCAACGTCCTGACTTTC. Its protein product is CASSRSNRVSGANVLTF.

This chain uses TRBV7-8 with TRBJ1-1; possible D gene TRBD1, 5 bases. CDR1 and CDR2 from the germline V gene are SGHVS and FQNEAQ. V was cut by 1 base and J by 1 base, with 7 bases left in between. CDR3 length: 14 amino acids. The CDR3: CASSLGRGNTEAFF. For the CDR3, the DNA is TGTGCCAGCAGCTTAGGGAGGGGGAACACTGAAGCTTTCTTT. Full variable domain (remainder filled in from reference TRBV7-8 and TRBJ1-1): GAGVSQSPRYKVAKRGQDVALRCDPISGHVSLFWYQQALGQGPEFLTYFQNEAQLDKSGLPSDRFFAERPEGSVSTLKIQRTQQEDSAVYLCASSLGRGNTEAFFGQGTRLTVV.

This chain uses TRBV30 with TRBJ2-4; 12 bases line up with TRBD2. Germline V CDR1 and CDR2: GTSNPN, SVGIG (reference sequence). CDR3 length equals 17 residues. Trimming removed 8 bases from V and 16 bases from J; junction bases left unmatched: 27. CDR3 in amino acids: CALSGGRLAGAHWGTYF. DNA for the CDR3: TGTGCCCTCTCAGGAGGAAGACTAGCGGGGGCCCATTGGGGGACTTACTTC.

The chain uses TRBV10-2 and TRBJ2-7; TRBD1 aligns across 9 bases. Germline V gene sequence: CDR1 WSHSY, CDR2 SAAADI. There are 16 residues in the CDR3. V trimming: 4 bases; J trimming: 0 bases; junction bases outside the gene matches: 7. The CDR3 DNA follows: TGCGCCAGCAGTGGGCGGACAGGGGTGGCCTCCTACGAGCAGTACTTC. This sequence encodes CASSGRTGVASYEQYF.

This clone occurred a few times. The chain uses TRBV2 and TRBJ1-1, with TRBD1 as a possible D gene (6 bases). Germline V gives CDR1 SNHLY, CDR2 FYNNEI. The CDR3 runs 13 residues. V gave up 11 bases and J gave up 6 bases, with 19 bases separating them. This chain's CDR3 is CASTRDTGSEAFF. CDR3 bases: TGTGCCTCAACGCGGGACACCGGCTCTGAAGCTTTCTTT.

This chain uses TRBV11-3 with TRBJ1-4; no definite D call. The ends were cut back, 5 bases at V and 15 bases at J, with 16 bases in the middle. CDR1 is SGHNT, CDR2 YENEEA, per germline. The CDR3 totals 12 residues. DNA of the CDR3: TGTGCCAGCAGCCTTACTTCTAGCCCCTTGTTTTTT. This translates into CASSLTSSPLFF.

This chain uses TRBV18 with TRBJ2-2, with 13 bases identical to TRBD2. The germline CDR1 and CDR2 sequences are KGHSH and LQKENI. The J segment lost 4 bases and the V segment lost 2 bases, leaving 4 bases of the junction unmatched. The CDR3 length is 17 residues. As DNA, the CDR3 is TGTGCCAGCTCACCAGAACTAGCGGGAGGGGCCACCGGGGAGCTGTTTTTT. Its translation: CASSPELAGGATGELFF.

CDR3 nucleotides: TGTGCCAGCAGCTTGGCCCTACAGGGGACAGGTTCATATGGCTACACCTTC. Translated: CASSLALQGTGSYGYTF. The rearrangement links TRBV5-5 to TRBJ1-2, with 8 bases aligning to TRBD1. CDR3 length equals 17 residues. V trimming: 0 bases; J trimming: 5 bases; junction bases outside the gene matches: 12. Germline loops: CDR1 SGHKS, CDR2 YYEKEE (reference sequence).

V is TRBV19 and J is TRBJ2-2; D remains unclear. This CDR3 contains 18 residues. CDR1 and CDR2 from the germline V gene are LNHDA and SQIVND (reference sequence). V gave up 7 bases and J gave up 5 bases, with 26 bases separating them. The CDR3 loop reads CASKSALYDGDPTGELFF. The CDR3 DNA is TGTGCCAGTAAGTCGGCCCTTTATGATGGAGACCCGACCGGGGAGCTGTTTTTT.

A single count supports this clone. V gene TRBV6-1 combines with J gene TRBJ2-5; 9 bases are shared with TRBD2. The CDR3 extends over 15 amino acids. Germline loops: CDR1 MNHNS, CDR2 SASEGT. Trimming removed 6 bases from V and 6 bases from J; junction bases left unmatched: 11. Here the CDR3 DNA reads TGTGCCAGCAGATACGTTGCGGGAGGGCCGAAGACCCAGTACTTC. Protein: CASRYVAGGPKTQYF.

The rearrangement joins TRBV2 to TRBJ2-1; 7 bases align to TRBD2. V dropped 5 bases and J dropped 5; count of bases not matched to a gene: 3. The CDR3 spans 13 residues. Germline lookup yields CDR1 SNHLY and CDR2 FYNNEI. CDR3 loop: CASSLAENNEQFF. CDR3 DNA: TGTGCCAGCAGTCTAGCGGAGAACAATGAGCAGTTCTTC.

The chain uses TRBV11-2 and TRBJ2-7; D is undetermined. In germline, CDR1 is SGHAT, CDR2 FQNNGV. The V end was cut by 0 bases, the J end by 6 bases, with 15 bases between. There are 15 residues in the CDR3. CDR3 in amino acids: CASSLEAQASSEQYF. CDR3 DNA: TGTGCCAGCAGCTTAGAGGCACAAGCCTCGAGCGAGCAGTACTTC.

The chain recombines TRBV4-1 with TRBJ1-2; TRBD1 matches at 9 bases. V lost 2 bases to trimming and J lost 2 bases; unmatched junction nucleotides: 3. From germline, CDR1 is MGHRA and CDR2 YSYEKL. The length of the CDR3 is 15 residues. Written as DNA, the CDR3 is TGCGCCAGCAGCCAAACCGGGACAGGGAACTATGGCTACACCTTC. As protein: CASSQTGTGNYGYTF.

The chain couples TRBV19 to TRBJ1-1; D perhaps matches TRBD1 (6 bases). The CDR3 has 15 amino acids. The ends were cut back, 1 base at V and 1 base at J, with 10 bases in the middle. Germline CDR1 is LNHDA and CDR2 is SQIVND (reference sequence). CDR3 residues: CASSIGQGRNTEAFF. The CDR3 DNA follows: TGTGCCAGTAGTATAGGTCAGGGGAGGAACACTGAAGCTTTCTTT.

This clone was detected once. The chain has TRBV6-1 and TRBJ2-2; 10 positions agree with TRBD2. The CDR3 contains 16 residues. CDR1 is MNHNS and CDR2 is SASEGT in the germline V gene. Losses at the gene ends were 4 bases for V and 7 bases for J; bases not matched to a gene: 9. DNA of the CDR3: TGTGCCAGCAGTGGACTAGCGGGCGTAAGGGGCGGGGAGCTGTTTTTT. Its translation: CASSGLAGVRGGELFF.

Only one count was recorded for this clone. The chain combines TRBV5-1 with TRBJ2-7; no firm D call. This CDR3 spans 15 amino acids. In germline, CDR1 is SGHRS, CDR2 YFSETQ. Trimming cost V 0 bases and J 1 base, with 11 bases left between them. The CDR3 loop reads CASSLGQSLSYEQYF. The CDR3 nucleotides read TGCGCCAGCAGCTTGGGGCAGAGCCTTTCCTACGAGCAGTACTTC.

The rearrangement uses TRBV5-4 and TRBJ2-2; 8 bases are a match to TRBD1. The ends lost 2 bases at V and 1 base at J; junction bases unmatched: 7. Germline loops: CDR1 SGHNT, CDR2 YYREEE (reference sequence). The CDR3 extends over 17 amino acids. The CDR3 coding sequence is TGTGCCAGCAGCTTCCGGACAGGGAGGAGGAACACCGGGGAGCTGTTTTTT. This translates into CASSFRTGRRNTGELFF.

This rearrangement joins TRBV18 to TRBJ1-2; 7 nucleotides align to TRBD1. This CDR3 is built from 13 residues. V gave up 5 bases and J gave up 8 bases; unmatched junction bases: 8. Germline-derived CDR1 and CDR2 are KGHSH and LQKENI. The CDR3 nucleotides read TGTGCCAGCTCAGAGACCGAGGGACAGGGCTACACCTTC. Its translation: CASSETEGQGYTF.

The chain recombines TRBV13 with TRBJ1-3; maybe TRBD1 (6 bases). CDR3 length: 14 residues. The germline V and J ends were trimmed by 5 bases and 0 bases, with 8 bases remaining between them. The germline CDR1 and CDR2 sequences are PRHDT and FYEKMQ (reference sequence). The CDR3 loop is CASSRQVSGNTIYF. The CDR3 DNA reads as TGTGCCAGCAGCAGACAGGTCTCTGGAAACACCATATATTTT.